These 10 T cell receptor beta chains originate from one sample sequenced in a study of kidney transplant recipient with SARS-CoV-2 infection. TCRdb re-called the reads with MiXCR, one entry per CDR3 protein. The sample shows 250,000 or so distinct CDR3 sequences, around 30% of them seen only once. This material consisted of a blood sample, taken at baseline and on day 111 from a kidney transplant recipient. The receptors were sampled from a male patient aged 30 to 40 who had COVID-19 and was a kidney transplant recipient. The graft donor may account for some of the T cells.

This clonotype has at least ten counts. The rearrangement uses TRBV20-1 and TRBJ1-2; D is ambiguous. Germline CDR1 reads DFQATT; CDR2 reads SNEGSKA (reference sequence). The CDR3 is made up of 8 amino acids. CDR3 nucleotide sequence: TGCAGCGTAAATGGCTACACCTTC. Encoded protein: CSVNGYTF.

The sample holds a few counts of this clonotype. This chain joins TRBV7-8 and TRBJ2-1, with 15 positions matching TRBD2. Germline CDR1 and CDR2: SGHVS and FQNEAQ. This CDR3 has 14 residues. V shed 3 bases and J 10 bases; nucleotides not matched to a gene: 1. CDR3 in DNA: TGTGCCAGCAGCTTTGGGACTAGCGGGGGGGAGCAGTTCTTC. It codes for CASSFGTSGGEQFF.

This clonotype was recorded many times. The chain has TRBV20-1 and TRBJ1-2; 10 bases align to TRBD1. V lost 4 bases to trimming and J lost 7 bases; unmatched junction nucleotides: 12. The CDR3 loop spans 15 amino acids. CDR1 and CDR2 from the germline V gene are DFQATT and SNEGSKA (reference sequence). Here the CDR3 DNA reads TGCAGTGCTAAGAAAGAGACAGGGGGCGGACGTGGCTACACCTTC. Its protein is CSAKKETGGGRGYTF.

A note on this clonotype: With a much larger clone just one base away, this may be a read error. The chain recombines TRBV6-5 with TRBJ1-1, with D perhaps TRBD1 (5 bases). The germline V and J ends were trimmed by 5 bases and 1 base, with 11 bases remaining between them. This CDR3 has 14 amino acids. Germline values: CDR1 MNHEY, CDR2 SVGAGI. The CDR3 DNA follows: TGTGCCAGCAGTCGGACAATCCGGAACACTGAAGCTTTCTTT. It is translated as CASSRTIRNTEAFF.

This clonotype was seen many times. The chain employs TRBV6-6 and TRBJ1-6; D call uncertain. Germline CDR1 is MNHNY and CDR2 is SVGAGI (reference sequence). V lost 2 bases and J 0 bases, leaving 8 bases between the germline ends. The CDR3 extends over 16 amino acids. The CDR3 nucleotides are TGTGCCAGCAGTTACGAACGGAGCTCCTATAATTCACCCCTCCACTTT. This sequence encodes CASSYERSSYNSPLHF.

About this clonotype itself: One base away lies a much larger clone, so this may be a sequencing read error. The CDR3, as DNA: TGTGCCAGCAGGGGAACAGGGTGGGCCGAGCAGTGCTTC. This translates into CASRGTGWAEQCF. The rearrangement uses TRBV28 and TRBJ2-7; a possible D gene is TRBD1 (6 bases). The V gene's germline CDR1 is MDHEN and CDR2 SYDVKM. CDR3 size: 13 residues.

This clonotype appeared many times. The CDR3 is CASSNIILETESYEQYF. CDR3 DNA: TGTGCCAGCAGCAATATTATCCTCGAGACAGAATCCTACGAGCAGTACTTC. The chain links TRBV21-1 to TRBJ2-7; TRBD1 is taken as the D call from the table, unchecked against the DNA. TRBV21-1 constitutes a pseudogene. The CDR3 loop spans 17 amino acids.

This clonotype showed up many times. The chain is built from TRBV12-3 or TRBV12-4 and TRBJ2-1, with TRBD2 matching over 10 bases. The CDR3 covers 15 residues. V was clipped by 7 bases and J by 4 bases; unmatched bases: 7. CDR3 sequence reads: CASTSSGRGYNEQFF. The CDR3 DNA reads TGTGCCAGCACCTCTAGCGGGAGAGGGTACAATGAGCAGTTCTTC.

Worth noting for this clonotype: Just one base apart from a much larger clone, this may be a read error. The V gene is TRBV28, the J gene TRBJ1-4; D is unresolved. CDR1 is MDHEN, CDR2 SYDVKM, per germline. This CDR3 spans 16 amino acids. The CDR3 coding sequence is TGTGCCAGCACCTCTCGGGCGGATCCAACTAATGAAAAACTGCTTTTT. This encodes CASTSRADPTNEKLLF.

This clonotype was detected ten times or more. V gene TRBV10-3 combines with J gene TRBJ1-1; D uncertain. CDR3 length equals 11 residues. CDR1 and CDR2 (germline): ENHRY, SYGVKD. V lost 7 bases, J lost 3 bases, and 6 bases lay in between. The CDR3: CAIKEDTEAFF. The CDR3 bases are TGTGCCATCAAGGAAGACACTGAAGCTTTCTTT.